One sample yielded the 29 T cell receptor beta chains listed below, sequenced in a study of cytomegalovirus exposure and HLA in healthy donors. In the PCR, 60 Vbeta and 13 Jbeta primers were used. The protocol was immunoSEQ multiplex PCR, while the TCRdb copy is restricted to in-frame clones and leaves out a portion. The sample shows under 200,000 clones, 77% of them seen only once. What was sequenced was PBMCs. These receptors originate from a man between 45 and 60 years old in good health and CMV-seropositive.

This clone showed up just a few times. DNA of the CDR3: TGTGCCTGGAGTGTACCAGGGAACTCTGGAAACACCATATATTTT. Translation gives CAWSVPGNSGNTIYF. This chain joins TRBV30 and TRBJ1-3, with D possibly being TRBD1 (5 bases). CDR3 length equals 15 residues. Per germline, CDR1 GTSNPN and CDR2 SVGIG (reference sequence). Trimming left V 0 bases short and J 0 bases short, with 9 bases between.

For this clone: Other DNA variants within this sample encode the same CDR3. The chain's CDR3 is CAWSVGTGATQETQYF. The CDR3 DNA reads as TGTGCCTGGAGTGTAGGGACAGGGGCCACCCAAGAGACCCAGTACTTC. The gene calls are TRBV30 and TRBJ2-5; 10 bases align to TRBD1. Germline V gene data show CDR1 as GTSNPN and CDR2 as SVGIG (reference sequence). This CDR3 comprises 16 residues. Trimming cost V 0 bases and J 1 base; bases outside gene matches: 5.

V is TRBV18 and J is TRBJ1-5, with a possible D match to TRBD1 (5 bases). The V and J ends lost 2 bases and 1 base respectively, with 9 bases between them. CDR1 is KGHSH, CDR2 LQKENI, per germline. CDR3 size: 15 residues. The CDR3, as DNA: TGTGCCAGCTCACCAGGAGGGGAAAGCAATCAGCCCCAGCATTTT. This translates into CASSPGGESNQPQHF.

The chain links TRBV11-2 to TRBJ2-5, with TRBD2 matching over 13 bases. The J segment lost 1 base and the V segment lost 4 bases, leaving 3 bases of the junction unmatched. The length of the CDR3 is 16 residues. Germline values: CDR1 SGHAT, CDR2 FQNNGV. The CDR3 sequence is CASSSRLAGGQETQYF. The DNA for the CDR3 is TGTGCCAGCAGCTCACGACTAGCGGGGGGCCAAGAGACCCAGTACTTC.

The rearrangement joins TRBV4-3 to TRBJ2-1; D unresolved. Germline V gives CDR1 LGHNA, CDR2 YSLEER. This CDR3 contains 15 residues. The V gene lost 0 bases and the J gene lost 4 bases, with 10 bases spanning the gap. In nucleotides, the CDR3 is TGCGCCAGCAGCCAAGAACTGGTCTTTTACAATGAGCAGTTCTTC. This translates into CASSQELVFYNEQFF.

The chain carries TRBV5-1 and TRBJ2-1, with a possible D match to TRBD2 (6 bases). This CDR3 spans 12 amino acids. Germline V gene sequence: CDR1 SGHRS, CDR2 YFSETQ. V was trimmed by 1 base and J by 9 bases, leaving 8 bases between them. CDR3 sequence (DNA): TGCGCCAGCAGCTTGCTGGAGGGTGAGCAGTTCTTC. It translates to CASSLLEGEQFF.

Concerning this clone itself: Within the sample, other DNA sequences also encode this same CDR3. The chain links TRBV6-5 to TRBJ2-1, with a tentative D call TRBD2 (7 bases). CDR3 length: 16 amino acids. The ends were cut back, 2 bases at V and 6 bases at J, with 17 bases in the middle. CDR1 is MNHEY and CDR2 is SVGAGI in the germline V gene. The CDR3 is CASSYVRRGARNEQFF. As DNA, the CDR3 is TGTGCCAGCAGTTACGTCAGACGGGGGGCCCGCAATGAGCAGTTCTTC.

The gene calls are TRBV11-2 and TRBJ2-2, with TRBD2 matching over 7 bases. This CDR3 comprises 15 residues. V gave up 5 bases and J gave up 5 bases; unmatched junction bases: 8. CDR1 is SGHAT and CDR2 is FQNNGV in the germline V gene. CDR3 DNA: TGTGCCAGCAGCCTTGGACTAGGATCAACCGGGGAGCTGTTTTTT. It is translated as CASSLGLGSTGELFF.

The chain employs TRBV28 and TRBJ1-1, with 10 bases identical to TRBD1. Germline CDR1 reads MDHEN; CDR2 reads SYDVKM. Trimming at V came to 3 bases and at J to 6 bases, leaving 10 bases not matched to a gene. The CDR3 is made up of 16 amino acids. The CDR3 region has the DNA TGTGCCAGCAGTTTGGGACAGGGGCGCGCTCGCCCTGAAGCTTTCTTT. Its protein product is CASSLGQGRARPEAFF.

This rearrangement joins TRBV6-5 to TRBJ1-1; 9 bases are a match to TRBD1. In germline, CDR1 is MNHEY, CDR2 SVGAGI. The CDR3 is 15 amino acids. V lost 5 bases to trimming and J lost 3 bases; unmatched junction nucleotides: 7. The CDR3 nucleotides are TGTGCCAGCAGTCGACAGGGGGAGGCGGACACTGAAGCTTTCTTT. As protein: CASSRQGEADTEAFF.

The J gene is TRBJ1-5, the V gene TRBV7-9, with TRBD1 identical over 11 bases. V was pared by 5 bases and J by 0 bases, with 6 bases of the junction left unmatched. CDR1 is SEHNR and CDR2 is FQNEAQ in the germline V gene (reference sequence). The CDR3 has 17 amino acids. In DNA form, the CDR3 reads TGTGCCAGCAGCGGGACAGGGGGAGGATATAGCAATCAGCCCCAGCATTTT. Translated, it gives CASSGTGGGYSNQPQHF.

The chain couples TRBV28 to TRBJ2-7; D not resolved. Per germline, CDR1 MDHEN and CDR2 SYDVKM. This CDR3 contains 11 residues. V was cut by 5 bases and J by 6 bases, with 8 bases left in between. The CDR3 region is CASSPLSEQYF. The CDR3 DNA is TGTGCCAGCAGTCCCCTCTCCGAGCAGTACTTC. Full variable domain (rest looked up from reference TRBV28 and TRBJ2-7): DVKVTQSSRYLVKRTGEKVFLECVQDMDHENMFWYRQDPGLGLRLIYFSYDVKMKEKGDIPEGYSVSREKKERFSLILESASTNQTSMYLCASSPLSEQYFGPGTRLTVT.

The rearrangement uses TRBV7-2 and TRBJ2-5; no definite D call. The CDR3 runs to 14 residues. V was cut by 5 bases and J by 1 base, with 11 bases left in between. Germline V lookup: CDR1 SGHTA, CDR2 FQGNSA. This CDR3 reads CASSLNTVQETQYF. Here the CDR3 DNA reads TGTGCCAGCAGCCTAAATACGGTCCAAGAGACCCAGTACTTC.

This clone was picked up a small number of times. The genes are TRBV5-8 and TRBJ2-7, with a weak D call TRBD2 (5 bases). There are 16 residues in the CDR3. Trimming pared 0 bases from V and 2 bases from J, leaving 15 bases between. The germline V gene has CDR1 SGHTS and CDR2 YDEGEE. The CDR3 is CASSLESGIRTYEQYF. CDR3 DNA sequence: TGTGCCAGCAGCTTGGAGTCGGGGATAAGGACCTACGAGCAGTACTTC.

The chain employs TRBV18 and TRBJ2-7; 8 bases align to TRBD1. Germline CDR1 reads KGHSH; CDR2 reads LQKENI. J lost 3 bases, V lost 3 bases, and 4 bases had no gene match. The CDR3 consists of 14 residues. The CDR3 DNA is TGTGCCAGCTCACCCGCGGACAGGGACTACGAGCAGTACTTC. Encoded protein: CASSPADRDYEQYF. Supplemented by reference TRBV18 and TRBJ2-7, the full variable domain reads NAGVMQNPRHLVRRRGQEARLRCSPMKGHSHVYWYRQLPEEGLKFMVYLQKENIIDESGMPKERFSAEFPKEGPSILRIQQVVRGDSAAYFCASSPADRDYEQYFGPGTRLTVT.

This clone was counted only a few times. V is TRBV12-2 and J is TRBJ1-2. TRBV12-2 is described as a pseudogene. The CDR3 length is 16 residues. CDR3: CASRSTGGGSNYGYTF. Written as DNA, the CDR3 is TGTGCAAGTCGCTCAACCGGCGGGGGATCTAACTATGGCTACACCTTC.

Only a few counts were recorded for this clone. The chain combines TRBV5-8 with TRBJ1-2, with 7 bases identical to TRBD1. The CDR3 is 17 residues long. The V and J ends lost 4 bases and 4 bases, in that order; junction bases with no gene match: 16. The germline gives CDR1 SGHTS, CDR2 YDEGEE. The CDR3 sequence is CASSPLIRQGLIYGYTF. As DNA, the CDR3 is TGTGCCAGCAGCCCCTTAATACGACAGGGTTTGATCTATGGCTACACCTTC.

To note about this clone: Distinct nucleotide sequences in the sample also encode this CDR3. The CDR3 DNA is TGCGCCAGCAGCTTGGGTTCTAGCGGGGGGGCAGATACGCAGTATTTT. Its translation: CASSLGSSGGADTQYF. The V gene is TRBV5-1, the J gene TRBJ2-3; TRBD2 aligns across 12 bases. V dropped 0 bases and J dropped 4; count of bases not matched to a gene: 3. The CDR3 covers 16 residues. CDR1 SGHRS and CDR2 YFSETQ come from the germline V gene.

The chain is built from TRBV2 and TRBJ2-3, with 7 bases that match TRBD2. Germline assignment: CDR1 SNHLY and CDR2 FYNNEI. V gave up 3 bases and J gave up 2 bases; unmatched junction bases: 8. This CDR3 has 16 amino acids. The CDR3, as DNA: TGTGCCAGCAGTGAGAGGGCTAGCGGCCTCACAGATACGCAGTATTTT. Its protein product is CASSERASGLTDTQYF.

V and J are TRBV6-6 and TRBJ2-7; maybe TRBD1 (5 bases). Trimming cost V 2 bases and J 5 bases, with 7 bases left between them. The germline CDR1 and CDR2 sequences are MNHNY and SVGAGI (reference sequence). The length of the CDR3 is 12 residues. The CDR3 DNA sequence: TGTGCCAGCAGTTACAGGGGCAACGAGCAGTACTTC. Translated, it gives CASSYRGNEQYF.

This chain joins TRBV15 and TRBJ1-5; D might be TRBD1 (6 bases). The CDR3 runs 15 residues. V gave up 0 bases and J gave up 7 bases, with 13 bases separating them. The germline CDR1 and CDR2 sequences are LNHNV and YYDKDF (reference sequence). CDR3 nucleotide sequence: TGTGCCACCAGCAGAGATCGGGGGGCAGGACAGCCCCAGCATTTT. Translated, it gives CATSRDRGAGQPQHF.

V usage is TRBV29-1 and J usage is TRBJ1-3; 9 bases align to TRBD1. V trimming: 6 bases; J trimming: 1 base; junction bases outside the gene matches: 4. CDR1 and CDR2 from the germline V gene are SQVTM and ANQGSEA. The CDR3 runs to 14 residues. CDR3 loop: CSVPGQGSGNTIYF. CDR3 coding DNA: TGCAGCGTCCCCGGACAGGGGTCTGGAAACACCATATATTTT.

This clone was seen only a few times. The V call is TRBV6-1, the J call TRBJ1-2; D uncertain. Germline CDR1 is MNHNS and CDR2 is SASEGT. With 4 bases removed from V and 5 bases from J, the gap between germline ends came to 8 bases. There are 12 residues in the CDR3. CDR3 nucleotides: TGTGCCAGCAGTGGGGTGACATATGGCTACACCTTC. It yields the protein CASSGVTYGYTF.

This rearrangement joins TRBV9 to TRBJ2-1; no reliable D call. V was pared by 3 bases and J by 5 bases, with 15 bases between. The CDR3 is made up of 15 amino acids. From germline, CDR1 is SGDLS and CDR2 YYNGEE. CDR3 loop: CASSETLARNNEQFF. The CDR3 DNA sequence: TGTGCCAGCAGCGAGACCCTCGCTAGGAACAATGAGCAGTTCTTC.

The chain joins TRBV10-2 to TRBJ1-5; D is possibly TRBD1 (6 bases). Germline lookup yields CDR1 WSHSY and CDR2 SAAADI. CDR3 length: 15 residues. Trimming shortened V by 3 bases and J by 2 bases, and 11 bases separated the two germline ends. The CDR3 DNA is TGCGCCAGCAGTGAACAGGGCCGGGGCAATCAGCCCCAGCATTTT. Protein product: CASSEQGRGNQPQHF.

The rearrangement links TRBV7-6 to TRBJ2-7, with 7 bases identical to TRBD1. Trimming at V came to 3 bases and at J to 3 bases, leaving 8 bases not matched to a gene. This CDR3 is 15 amino acids long. Germline lookup yields CDR1 SGHVS and CDR2 FNYEAQ. Written as DNA, the CDR3 is TGTGCCAGCAGCTTGCGAACACAGGGGCTCTACGAGCAGTACTTC. Protein sequence: CASSLRTQGLYEQYF.

V gene TRBV9 combines with J gene TRBJ2-6; TRBD1 is a possible D gene (6 bases). Germline V CDR1 and CDR2: SGDLS, YYNGEE. V was trimmed by 5 bases and J by 2 bases, leaving 11 bases between them. The CDR3 spans 15 residues. CDR3 amino acids: CASRSRGTGANVLTF. The CDR3 DNA is TGTGCCAGCAGATCCAGGGGTACTGGGGCCAACGTCCTGACTTTC.

CDR3 loop: CASSTDRVSNQPQHF. CDR3 DNA sequence: TGTGCCAGCTCAACAGACAGGGTGAGCAATCAGCCCCAGCATTTT. The chain employs TRBV18 and TRBJ1-5, with 7 bases identical to TRBD1. J lost 1 base, V lost 5 bases, and 5 bases had no gene match. CDR1 KGHSH and CDR2 LQKENI come from the germline V gene. The CDR3 has 15 residues. Variable domain in full (rest from reference TRBV18 and TRBJ1-5): NAGVMQNPRHLVRRRGQEARLRCSPMKGHSHVYWYRQLPEEGLKFMVYLQKENIIDESGMPKERFSAEFPKEGPSILRIQQVVRGDSAAYFCASSTDRVSNQPQHFGDGTRLSIL.

The V call is TRBV25-1, the J call TRBJ2-1, with 10 bases aligning to TRBD2. The CDR3 consists of 18 residues. The junction had 7 bases not matched to a gene; V was cut back by 2 bases and J by 0 bases. Germline values: CDR1 MGHDK, CDR2 SYGVNS. CDR3 DNA: TGTGCCAGCAGTGAAACAGCGGGGGGGCTGAGCTCCTACAATGAGCAGTTCTTC. This codes for CASSETAGGLSSYNEQFF.